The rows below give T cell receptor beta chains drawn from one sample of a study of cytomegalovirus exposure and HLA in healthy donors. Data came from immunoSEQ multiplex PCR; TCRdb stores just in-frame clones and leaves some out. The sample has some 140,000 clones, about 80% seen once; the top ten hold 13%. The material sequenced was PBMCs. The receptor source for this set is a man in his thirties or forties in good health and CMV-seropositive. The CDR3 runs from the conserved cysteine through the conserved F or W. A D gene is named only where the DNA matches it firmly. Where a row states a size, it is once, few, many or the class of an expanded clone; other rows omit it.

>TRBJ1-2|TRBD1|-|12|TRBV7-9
TGTGCCAGTCAAACAGGGGCGAAGGGCTACACCTTC
CASQTGAKGYTF
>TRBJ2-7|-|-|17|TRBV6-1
TGTGCCAGCAGTGAAGCAGGTTCGGCAGGTCAAAACTACGAGCAGTACTTC
CASSEAGSAGQNYEQYF
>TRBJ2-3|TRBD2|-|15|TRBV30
TGTGCCTGGAGTGTAGTGGGGGAGGGGATAGATACGCAGTATTTT
CAWSVVGEGIDTQYF
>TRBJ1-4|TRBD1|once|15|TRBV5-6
TGTGCCAGCAGCTCCGGGACAGGTACTATTGAAAAACTGTTTTTT
CASSSGTGTIEKLFF
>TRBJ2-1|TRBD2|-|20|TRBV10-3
TGTGCCATCAGTGAGTCGACAGGGGGACTAGCGGGAGTGATCCCAAATGAGCAGTTCTTC
CAISESTGGLAGVIPNEQFF
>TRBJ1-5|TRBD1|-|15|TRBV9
TGTGCCAGCAGCGTAGAGGGGGCGAACAATCAGCCCCAGCATTTT
CASSVEGANNQPQHF
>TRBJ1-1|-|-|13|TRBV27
TGTGCCAGCAGTTTGAGTATCTACACTGAAGCTTTCTTT
CASSLSIYTEAFF
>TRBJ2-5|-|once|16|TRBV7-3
TGTGCCAGCAGCTCACTGGGGCGGAGGGCCCAAGAGACCCAGTACTTC
CASSSLGRRAQETQYF
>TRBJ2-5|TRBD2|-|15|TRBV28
TGTGCCAGCAGTCCTACCGGGACTAGCGGTGGGGCCCAGTACTTC
CASSPTGTSGGAQYF
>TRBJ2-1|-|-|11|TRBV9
TGTGCCAGCAGCGCAGACAATGAGCAGTTCTTC
CASSADNEQFF